Below are 22 T cell receptor beta chains sequenced from a single sample in a study of graft-versus-host responses after intestinal transplantation. Profiling relied on immunoSEQ multiplex PCR, and the TCRdb table lists in-frame clones only, not all of them. The sample lists about 110,000 clones; 93% were seen once. These TCRs are of unknown antigen specificity. The sequences come from unstimulated CD8+ T cells sorted from spleen or lymph node cells, collected before intestinal transplant. The origin of the receptors is a human donor who received an intestinal transplant.

V and J are TRBV28 and TRBJ2-7; tentatively, D is TRBD1 (6 bases). Germline assignment: CDR1 MDHEN and CDR2 SYDVKM. Deletions cut 5 bases from V and 2 bases from J, with 28 bases between. The CDR3 is 19 residues long. The CDR3 DNA is TGTGCCAGCAGTACCAGCCGGGACACTGCCGCACGAGCCGCCTACGAGCAGTACTTC. The encoded protein is CASSTSRDTAARAAYEQYF.

Note on this clone: One end of the junction is discordant with germline, which a read error may explain. The rearrangement links TRBV19 to TRBJ2-7, with D possibly TRBD1 on 6 matching bases. The CDR3 length is 13 residues. From germline, CDR1 is LNHDA and CDR2 SQIVND (reference sequence). CDR3 sequence (DNA): TGTGTCAGTAGTCAACAGGGTTTGTGGGAGCAGTACTTC. Translated: CVSSQQGLWEQYF.

This clone was found a few times. V is TRBV5-4 and J is TRBJ2-7; D possibly corresponds to TRBD2 (6 bases). This CDR3 has 14 amino acids. V lost 4 bases and J lost 5, with 16 bases in between. Looked up from germline, CDR1 is SGHNT and CDR2 is YYREEE (reference sequence). Here the CDR3 DNA reads TGTGCCAGCAGCGGGGACTTCGCCGGGGACGAGCAGTACTTC. Protein sequence: CASSGDFAGDEQYF.

A few counts support this clone. The rearrangement uses TRBV6-1 and TRBJ1-1; no definite D call. The CDR3 covers 12 residues. V lost 7 bases and J lost 10, with 16 bases in between. CDR1 is MNHNS and CDR2 is SASEGT in the germline V gene. CDR3 in DNA: TGTGCCAGCATCCCGACGGCAGGAGGAGCTTTCTTT. Its translation: CASIPTAGGAFF.

The chain links TRBV27 to TRBJ2-4, with D hard to call. The CDR3 is made up of 13 amino acids. Germline V CDR1 and CDR2: MNHEY, SMNVEV (reference sequence). V lost 3 bases and J lost 6, with 9 bases in between. The CDR3 nucleotides are TGTGCCAGCAGTTTCGTGGGATCAAACATTCAGTACTTC. This codes for CASSFVGSNIQYF.

The chain is built from TRBV4-1 and TRBJ1-1, with 9 bases aligning to TRBD1. The CDR3 is made up of 16 amino acids. J gave up 3 bases and V 4 bases, and 9 bases lay outside the gene matches. Germline V gene sequence: CDR1 MGHRA, CDR2 YSYEKL. CDR3 in DNA: TGCGCCAGCAGCCGCCTGGGACAGGGTACGGACACTGAAGCTTTCTTT. This gives the protein CASSRLGQGTDTEAFF.

The chain carries TRBV19 and TRBJ2-7; 7 bases line up with TRBD2. J was trimmed by 1 base and V by 5 bases; bases with no gene match: 2. CDR3 length: 13 amino acids. Germline V CDR1 and CDR2: LNHDA, SQIVND (reference sequence). CDR3 sequence: CASSPGGSYEQYF. The CDR3 region has the DNA TGTGCCAGTAGTCCCGGGGGGTCCTACGAGCAGTACTTC.

The chain links TRBV30 to TRBJ1-2; 7 bases line up with TRBD1. V dropped 1 base and J dropped 4; count of bases not matched to a gene: 3. CDR1 is GTSNPN and CDR2 is SVGIG in the germline V gene (reference sequence). The CDR3 loop spans 13 amino acids. The CDR3 reads CAWSDRTGYGYTF. In nucleotides, the CDR3 is TGTGCCTGGAGTGACCGGACAGGCTATGGCTACACCTTC.

This CDR3 is CASPSGITGNEQFF. The DNA for the CDR3 is TGTGCCTCGCCTAGCGGGATCACAGGGAATGAGCAGTTCTTC. The rearrangement links TRBV7-9 to TRBJ2-1; 9 nucleotides align to TRBD2. Per germline, CDR1 SEHNR and CDR2 FQNEAQ (reference sequence). V lost 11 bases and J lost 7; bases outside the gene matches: 12. The CDR3 extends over 14 amino acids.

The chain is built from TRBV6-1 and TRBJ2-1; 8 bases are shared with TRBD2. V lost 5 bases and J lost 0; bases outside the gene matches: 3. Germline loops: CDR1 MNHNS, CDR2 SASEGT. The CDR3 covers 15 residues. CDR3 sequence (DNA): TGTGCCAGCAGTACTAGCGGCCTCTCCTACAATGAGCAGTTCTTC. Its protein product is CASSTSGLSYNEQFF.

This clone has only a few counts. This sequence joins TRBV4-1 and TRBJ1-2; the D gene is possibly TRBD1 (5 bases). This CDR3 has 15 amino acids. The germline V gene encodes CDR1 MGHRA and CDR2 YSYEKL. V was trimmed by 4 bases and J by 3 bases, leaving 15 bases between them. CDR3 amino acids: CASSPVQATDYGYTF. In DNA, the CDR3 is TGCGCCAGCAGCCCCGTACAGGCAACGGACTATGGCTACACCTTC.

In DNA form, the CDR3 reads TGTGCCAGCAGTCTGGACAGGAATAATGAAAAACTGTTTTTT. This translates into CASSLDRNNEKLFF. The rearrangement links TRBV7-2 to TRBJ1-4, with 7 bases identical to TRBD1. The germline V gene encodes CDR1 SGHTA and CDR2 FQGNSA. Trimming at V came to 6 bases and at J to 4 bases, leaving 5 bases not matched to a gene. The CDR3 is 14 amino acids.

CDR3 nucleotides: TGTGCCAGCACTCTTCCAAGGGACAGGCACAATCAGCCCCAGCATTTT. It encodes CASTLPRDRHNQPQHF. The gene calls are TRBV11-3 and TRBJ1-5, with 8 bases aligning to TRBD1. The V and J ends lost 7 bases and 3 bases, in that order; junction bases with no gene match: 11. This CDR3 is 16 amino acids long. CDR1 is SGHNT, CDR2 YENEEA, per germline.

Here the CDR3 reads CASSMIAGLGQETQYF. CDR3 coding DNA: TGTGCCAGTAGTATGATAGCGGGATTGGGGCAAGAGACCCAGTACTTC. V usage is TRBV19 and J usage is TRBJ2-5, with 8 bases identical to TRBD2. Unmatched junction bases numbered 8, after V lost 3 bases and J lost 2 bases. CDR1 LNHDA and CDR2 SQIVND come from the germline V gene (reference sequence). The length of the CDR3 is 16 residues.

As to this clone: The same CDR3 arises from other DNA sequences in this sample as well. The V gene is TRBV25-1, the J gene TRBJ2-7; no clear D. Trimming pared 4 bases from V and 3 bases from J, leaving 4 bases between. The germline CDR1 and CDR2 sequences are MGHDK and SYGVNS. This CDR3 is built from 11 residues. In DNA form, the CDR3 reads TGTGCCAGCAGTGCTAGCTACGAGCAGTACTTC. Protein: CASSASYEQYF.

J is TRBJ2-7 and V is TRBV5-1; D is tentatively TRBD1 or TRBD2 (5 bases each). The CDR3 totals 14 residues. V lost 2 bases to trimming and J lost 0 bases, with 9 bases between them. Germline V gene lookup returns CDR1 SGHRS and CDR2 YFSETQ. Here the CDR3 reads CASSFTGPSYEQYF. The DNA for the CDR3 is TGCGCCAGCAGCTTTACGGGGCCCTCCTACGAGCAGTACTTC.

The table lists this clone with a few counts. The genes are TRBV19 and TRBJ1-5, with D tentatively TRBD1 (6 bases). V was shortened by 5 bases and J by 7 bases, with 15 bases between the two germline ends. The CDR3 extends over 14 amino acids. Germline values: CDR1 LNHDA, CDR2 SQIVND (reference sequence). The CDR3 loop is CASSVWGAGQPQHF. Here the CDR3 DNA reads TGTGCCAGTAGTGTGTGGGGGGCTGGACAGCCCCAGCATTTT. The entire variable domain, with the rest obtained from reference TRBV19 and TRBJ1-5, is as follows: DGGITQSPKYLFRKEGQNVTLSCEQNLNHDAMYWYRQDPGQGLRLIYYSQIVNDFQKGDIAEGYSVSREKKESFPLTVTSAQKNPTAFYLCASSVWGAGQPQHFGDGTRLSIL.

The chain uses TRBV13 and TRBJ2-3; D may correspond to TRBD1 or TRBD2 (5 bases each). V dropped 0 bases and J dropped 4 bases, with 14 bases sitting between them. The length of the CDR3 is 16 residues. Germline CDR1 PRHDT, CDR2 FYEKMQ (reference sequence). CDR3 loop: CASSLGLWGSPDTQYF. The CDR3 bases are TGTGCCAGCAGCTTAGGACTCTGGGGGAGCCCAGATACGCAGTATTTT.

V and J are TRBV21-1 and TRBJ1-1. TRBV21-1 is described as a pseudogene. The CDR3 spans 15 residues. Here the CDR3 reads CASREASLMNTEAFF. DNA for the CDR3: TGTGCCAGCAGGGAAGCCAGCCTCATGAACACTGAAGCTTTCTTT.

CDR3 in DNA: TGCGCCAGCAGCCAAGACGTTGAGTCGCGGAGGGTCGAGCAGTACTTC. Amino acids: CASSQDVESRRVEQYF. The chain uses TRBV4-1 and TRBJ2-7, with D perhaps TRBD2 (6 bases). Trimming cost V 0 bases and J 6 bases, with 18 bases left between them. This CDR3 contains 16 residues. The germline V gene encodes CDR1 MGHRA and CDR2 YSYEKL.

The V and J genes are TRBV7-9 and TRBJ1-2; D ambiguous. CDR1 is SEHNR, CDR2 FQNEAQ, per germline (reference sequence). The CDR3 length is 15 residues. V was shortened by 1 base and J by 6 bases, with 15 bases between the two germline ends. CDR3 loop: CASSLDSRAGNGYTF. Written as DNA, the CDR3 is TGTGCCAGCAGCTTAGATTCTCGTGCCGGGAATGGCTACACCTTC.

This chain uses TRBV4-1 with TRBJ1-4; D possibly corresponds to TRBD1 (6 bases). Germline assignment: CDR1 MGHRA and CDR2 YSYEKL. The CDR3 is 15 amino acids. V dropped 4 bases and J dropped 8 bases, with 17 bases sitting between them. The CDR3 region has the DNA TGCGCCAGCAGCCTCGTGACAGGCGGTAGCGAAAAACTGTTTTTT. Translation gives CASSLVTGGSEKLFF.